The T cell receptor (beta chain) described here comes from a study of control samples from healthy donors and cancer patients. Here immunoSEQ multiplex PCR was the method, and the copy in TCRdb shows in-frame clones only, minus some. Seen here are approximately 150,000 clones, nearly 90% observed once, and the top ten hold over 6.5%. The CDR3 is made up of 12 amino acids. The germline V gene has CDR1 SQVTM and CDR2 ANQGSEA. The germline V and J ends were trimmed by 8 bases and 0 bases, with 10 bases remaining between them. The chain carries TRBV29-1 and TRBJ2-5; D gene uncertain. The sequence derives from a man between 45 and 60 years old with head and neck cancer. Source material: PBMCs. CDR3 in amino acids: CSSIGYQETQYF. In nucleotides, the CDR3 is TGCAGCAGCATAGGGTACCAAGAGACCCAGTACTTC.